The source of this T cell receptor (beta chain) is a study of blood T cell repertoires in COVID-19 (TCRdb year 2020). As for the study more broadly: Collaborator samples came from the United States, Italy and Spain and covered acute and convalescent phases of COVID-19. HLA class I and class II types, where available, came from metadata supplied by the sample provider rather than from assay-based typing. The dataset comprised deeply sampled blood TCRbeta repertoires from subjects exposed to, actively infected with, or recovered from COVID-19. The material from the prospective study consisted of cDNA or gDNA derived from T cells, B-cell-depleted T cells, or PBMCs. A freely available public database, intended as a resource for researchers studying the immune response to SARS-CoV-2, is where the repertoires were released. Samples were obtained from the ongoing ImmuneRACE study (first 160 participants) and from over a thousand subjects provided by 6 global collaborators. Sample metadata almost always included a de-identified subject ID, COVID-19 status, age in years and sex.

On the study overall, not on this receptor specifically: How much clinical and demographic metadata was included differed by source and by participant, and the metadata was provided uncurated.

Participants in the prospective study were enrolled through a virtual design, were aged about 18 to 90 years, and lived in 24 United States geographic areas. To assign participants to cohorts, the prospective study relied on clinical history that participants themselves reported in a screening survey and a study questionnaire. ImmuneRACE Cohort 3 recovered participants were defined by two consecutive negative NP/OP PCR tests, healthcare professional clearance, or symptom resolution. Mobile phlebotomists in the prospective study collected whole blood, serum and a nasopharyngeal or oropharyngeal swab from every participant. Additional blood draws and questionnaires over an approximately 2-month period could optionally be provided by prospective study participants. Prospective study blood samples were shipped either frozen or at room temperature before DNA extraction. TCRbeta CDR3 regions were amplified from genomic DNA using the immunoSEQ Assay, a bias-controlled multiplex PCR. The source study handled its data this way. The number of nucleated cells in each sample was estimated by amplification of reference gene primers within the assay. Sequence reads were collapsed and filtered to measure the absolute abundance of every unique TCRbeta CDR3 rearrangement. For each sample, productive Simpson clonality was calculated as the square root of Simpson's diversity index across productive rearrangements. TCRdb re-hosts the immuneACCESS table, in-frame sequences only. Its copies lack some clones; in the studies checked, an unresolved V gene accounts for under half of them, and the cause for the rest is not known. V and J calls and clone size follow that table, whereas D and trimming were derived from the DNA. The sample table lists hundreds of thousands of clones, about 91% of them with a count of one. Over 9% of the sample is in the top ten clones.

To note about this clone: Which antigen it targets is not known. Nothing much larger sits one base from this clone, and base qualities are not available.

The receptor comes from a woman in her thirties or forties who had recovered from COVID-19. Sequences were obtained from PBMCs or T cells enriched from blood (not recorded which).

In nucleotides, the sequence is TGTGCCAGCAAAAGCGAGAGAGCCCCTTGGTGTGGCAATCAGCCCCAGCATTTT. The encoded protein is CASKSERAPWCGNQPQHF. Here the chain combines TRBV21-1 and TRBJ1-5. TRBV21-1 is annotated as a pseudogene. Measured from the cysteine to the phenylalanine, the CDR3 is 18 residues long. The CDR3 DNA has 54 bases and is translated from base 1.